These 18 T cell receptor beta chains were all obtained from the same sample, sequenced in a study of blood T cell repertoires in COVID-19. The repertoire was sequenced with immunoSEQ multiplex PCR; TCRdb's copy has only in-frame clones and lacks some. The table has fewer than 250,000 clones, less than 90% seen once. Sequences were obtained from peripheral blood. These receptors originate from a man between 35 and 55 years old with acute or convalescent COVID-19.

This clone has a handful of counts. This chain uses TRBV28 with TRBJ1-4; D is ambiguous. The V gene lost 0 bases and the J gene lost 3 bases, with 17 bases spanning the gap. CDR3 size: 18 residues. Per the germline V gene, CDR1 is MDHEN and CDR2 is SYDVKM. For the CDR3, the DNA is TGTGCCAGCAGTTTATGGAGGGCGGTTAAGGGAGCTAATGAAAAACTGTTTTTT. This gives the protein CASSLWRAVKGANEKLFF.

The chain carries TRBV5-5 and TRBJ2-7, with 8 bases aligning to TRBD1. With 4 bases clipped from V and 4 bases from J, the junction kept 10 bases outside the gene matches. The CDR3 spans 15 residues. CDR1 and CDR2 (germline): SGHKS, YYEKEE (reference sequence). This CDR3 is CASSRAATGDYEQYF. CDR3 DNA sequence: TGTGCCAGCAGCCGGGCCGCGACAGGGGATTACGAGCAGTACTTC.

The chain uses TRBV7-9 and TRBJ2-1, with TRBD1 matching 9 bases. Trimming cost V 0 bases and J 11 bases; bases outside gene matches: 11. CDR1 is SEHNR, CDR2 FQNEAQ, per germline (reference sequence). This CDR3 comprises 16 residues. The CDR3 spells CASSLALGQGPRKQFF. The CDR3 nucleotides are TGTGCCAGCAGCTTAGCGCTTGGACAGGGGCCCCGTAAGCAGTTCTTC.

This sequence joins TRBV29-1 and TRBJ2-2; unclear D gene. CDR3 length: 17 residues. V lost 1 base and J 4 bases, leaving 19 bases between the germline ends. CDR1 is SQVTM, CDR2 ANQGSEA, per germline. The CDR3 loop reads CSVEASTLQAGTGELFF. The CDR3 DNA reads as TGCAGCGTTGAAGCGTCTACACTTCAGGCAGGCACCGGGGAGCTGTTTTTT.

CDR3: CASRTSDASFQFF. The CDR3 DNA reads as TGTGCCAGCCGAACTAGCGACGCTTCATTTCAGTTCTTC. V is TRBV18 and J is TRBJ2-1; 7 bases agree with TRBD2. From germline, CDR1 is KGHSH and CDR2 LQKENI. The CDR3 covers 13 residues. Trimming at V came to 8 bases and at J to 13 bases, leaving 14 bases not matched to a gene.

The rearrangement links TRBV5-6 to TRBJ1-2; D is unresolved. CDR1 SGHDT and CDR2 YYEEEE come from the germline V gene. With 0 bases removed from V and 4 bases from J, the gap between germline ends came to 13 bases. This CDR3 spans 15 amino acids. The CDR3 here is CASSLVAGIIYGYTF. CDR3 nucleotide sequence: TGTGCCAGCAGCTTGGTAGCGGGGATAATCTATGGCTACACCTTC.

The V call is TRBV30, the J call TRBJ2-1; 7 positions match TRBD2. Trimming cost V 2 bases and J 6 bases; bases outside gene matches: 7. Per germline, CDR1 GTSNPN and CDR2 SVGIG (reference sequence). CDR3 length equals 14 residues. The CDR3 DNA follows: TGTGCCTGGAGTCAAGGCGGGAGTCGCAATGAGCAGTTCTTC. Translating gives CAWSQGGSRNEQFF.

This CDR3 reads CASPPRALGGYTF. The CDR3 DNA reads TGTGCCAGTCCCCCCAGGGCCTTGGGGGGCTACACCTTC. The chain uses TRBV19 and TRBJ1-2; TRBD1 is a possible D gene (5 bases). The germline CDR1 and CDR2 sequences are LNHDA and SQIVND (reference sequence). The V end lost 8 bases, the J end lost 8 bases, and 18 bases lay between the germline ends. The CDR3 extends over 13 amino acids.

The chain employs TRBV3-1 (or the pseudogene TRBV3-2) and TRBJ2-1, with 9 bases aligning to TRBD2. The V and J ends lost 1 base and 7 bases, in that order; junction bases with no gene match: 5. From germline, CDR1 is LGHDT and CDR2 YNNKEL (reference sequence). This CDR3 has 15 amino acids. CDR3 protein: CASSQGLAGSNEQFF. The CDR3 coding sequence is TGTGCCAGCAGCCAAGGCCTAGCGGGGTCTAATGAGCAGTTCTTC.

The chain joins TRBV7-9 to TRBJ2-1; 9 nucleotides match TRBD1. The CDR3 has 16 amino acids. CDR1 SEHNR and CDR2 FQNEAQ come from the germline V gene (reference sequence). The V and J ends lost 4 bases and 5 bases, in that order; junction bases with no gene match: 9. CDR3 sequence: CASSSPGQGMDNEQFF. CDR3 sequence (DNA): TGTGCCAGCAGCTCCCCGGGACAGGGTATGGACAATGAGCAGTTCTTC.

This clone was found once. The V call is TRBV11-2, the J call TRBJ2-3, with D hard to call. The germline V gene encodes CDR1 SGHAT and CDR2 FQNNGV. The CDR3 totals 15 residues. The germline V and J ends were trimmed by 5 bases and 0 bases, with 12 bases remaining between them. The CDR3 DNA is TGTGCCAGCAGCCCCACGAGACTCAGCACAGATACGCAGTATTTT. This translates into CASSPTRLSTDTQYF.

The table lists this clone with a count of one. The chain has TRBV2 and TRBJ2-4; 10 bases fit TRBD1. Germline lookup yields CDR1 SNHLY and CDR2 FYNNEI. Trimming at V came to 3 bases and at J to 6 bases, leaving 5 bases not matched to a gene. The CDR3 is 15 amino acids. CDR3 in DNA: TGTGCCAGCAGTGAGTTGGGGACAGGGGTAAACATTCAGTACTTC. Residues: CASSELGTGVNIQYF. Based on the CDR3 plus reference TRBV2 and TRBJ2-4, the full variable domain is EPEVTQTPSHQVTQMGQEVILRCVPISNHLYFYWYRQILGQKVEFLVSFYNNEISEKSEIFDDQFSVERPDGSNFTLKIRSTKLEDSAMYFCASSELGTGVNIQYFGAGTRLSVL.

This chain uses TRBV9 with TRBJ2-1; 12 nucleotides match TRBD2. V was clipped by 5 bases and J by 8 bases; unmatched bases: 5. This CDR3 spans 14 amino acids. The germline gives CDR1 SGDLS, CDR2 YYNGEE. The CDR3 bases are TGTGCCAGCAGTGAACTAGCGGGAGGCGATGAGCAGTTCTTC. Translating it yields CASSELAGGDEQFF.

The chain is built from TRBV18 and TRBJ1-1; D gene ambiguous. V lost 5 bases and J 1 base, leaving 8 bases between the germline ends. CDR3 length equals 13 residues. CDR1 is KGHSH and CDR2 is LQKENI in the germline V gene. The CDR3 DNA reads TGTGCCAGCTCATTCCCCAGGAACACTGAAGCTTTCTTT. Residues: CASSFPRNTEAFF.

The rearrangement uses TRBV4-3 and TRBJ1-1; 9 bases map to TRBD1. The CDR3 has 14 residues. Germline CDR1 is LGHNA and CDR2 is YSLEER. Trimming took 1 base from V and 4 from J; bases not matched to a gene: 1. This CDR3 is CASSQADRGTEAFF. In DNA form, the CDR3 reads TGCGCCAGCAGCCAAGCGGACAGGGGCACTGAAGCTTTCTTT.

The genes are TRBV3-1 (or the pseudogene TRBV3-2) and TRBJ2-7; D call uncertain. The V end was cut by 4 bases, the J end by 3 bases, with 16 bases between. CDR3 length: 15 amino acids. Germline lookup yields CDR1 LGHDT and CDR2 YNNKEL (reference sequence). The CDR3 here is CASSPLSATYYEQYF. The CDR3 nucleotides read TGTGCCAGCAGCCCCCTAAGTGCTACCTACTACGAGCAGTACTTC.

The chain employs TRBV4-1 and TRBJ1-2; perhaps TRBD1 as D (6 bases). With 2 bases removed from V and 4 bases from J, the gap between germline ends came to 8 bases. This CDR3 is built from 13 residues. CDR1 is MGHRA and CDR2 is YSYEKL in the germline V gene. CDR3 sequence: CASSQQGTYGYTF. CDR3 bases: TGCGCCAGCAGCCAACAGGGGACCTATGGCTACACCTTC.

The chain carries TRBV19 and TRBJ1-1; D unresolved. V shed 5 bases and J shed 4 bases, with 11 bases lying between them. The CDR3 extends over 13 amino acids. Per the germline V gene, CDR1 is LNHDA and CDR2 is SQIVND (reference sequence). CDR3 nucleotides: TGTGCCAGTAGTGTCGGGGTGGGCACTGAAGCTTTCTTT. Translating it yields CASSVGVGTEAFF.